One and the same sample provided the 2 T cell receptor beta chains below, sequenced in a study of patients and donors after allogeneic stem cell transplantation. MiXCR, run by TCRdb on the RT-PCR reads, gives a single entry per CDR3 protein. This table holds fewer than 13,000 distinct CDR3 sequences, 20% to 25% found once. Sequencing used blood, either unsorted or a sorted T cell fraction (not recorded which). The receptors here all came from a human donor who was either an allogeneic HSCT recipient or a stem cell or donor lymphocyte infusion donor (not recorded which). It is not recorded whose cells these are; they may come from a transplant donor.

J is TRBJ1-5 and V is TRBV9; D not certain. Trimming stripped 4 bases from V and 1 base from J, with 9 bases between. The CDR3 length is 14 residues. Germline V gives CDR1 SGDLS, CDR2 YYNGEE. CDR3 DNA sequence: TGTGCCAGCAGCCCGGGCCCCAGCAATCAGCCCCAGCATTTT. Amino acid sequence: CASSPGPSNQPQHF.

Concerning this clonotype: It may be a read error: a sequence one base away is much more abundant. This sequence joins TRBV9 and TRBJ1-1; D perhaps matches TRBD1 (6 bases). CDR1 and CDR2 (germline): SGDLS, YYNGEE. The CDR3 is made up of 14 amino acids. Trimming removed 1 base at V and 7 bases at J, with 14 bases between. The CDR3 protein is CASSVIGGSGEAFF. The CDR3 DNA reads as TGTGCCAGCAGCGTAATAGGGGGGAGCGGTGAAGCTTTCTTT. The full variable domain, rest sourced from reference TRBV9 and TRBJ1-1, is DSGVTQTPKHLITATGQRVTLRCSPRSGDLSVYWYQQSLDQGLQFLIQYYNGEERAKGNILERFSAQQFPDLHSELNLSSLELGDSALYFCASSVIGGSGEAFFGQGTRLTVV.